Listed below are T cell receptor beta chains from one sample, sequenced in a study of Ad26.COV2.S vaccination and SARS-CoV-2 variants. Repertoires were generated with immunoSEQ multiplex PCR, while TCRdb's copy carries only in-frame clones and drops some. The repertoire holds about 410,000 clones, around 91% seen once, with around 1.9% in the top ten. The sample here was peripheral blood, taken in a trial of Ad26.COV2.S vaccine versus placebo. The receptors shown here come from a person between 18 and 65 years old who received the Ad26.COV2.S COVID-19 vaccine or a placebo. The CDR3 runs from the conserved cysteine through the conserved F or W. D genes are given only for firm matches. Where a row states a size, it is once, few, many or the class of an expanded clone; other rows omit it.

>.|TRBJ1-2|.|14|TRBV10-2
TGCGCCAGCAGCGCTAACAGGGCAGGCGATGGCTACACCTTC
CASSANRAGDGYTF
>.|TRBJ2-3|.|12|TRBV7-2
TGTGCCAGCAGCCAAATGGGGCAAACGCAGTATTTT
CASSQMGQTQYF
>TRBD2|TRBJ2-5|.|14|TRBV5-1
TGCGCCAGCAGCAGGGGACTAGCTGGAGAGACCCAGTACTTC
CASSRGLAGETQYF
>.|TRBJ2-2|.|14|TRBV14
TGTGCCAGCAGCCAAGGGCGGTACACCGGGGAGCTGTTTTTT
CASSQGRYTGELFF
>TRBD2|TRBJ2-3|.|13|TRBV2
TGTGCCAGCTCGCAACGGGAGGGTGATACGCAGTATTTT
CASSQREGDTQYF
>.|TRBJ1-2|.|12|TRBV30
TGTGCCTGGGAGGGGGGTAAGGATGGCTACACCTTC
CAWEGGKDGYTF
>TRBD1|TRBJ1-1|few|12|TRBV29-1
TGCAGCACAGGACAGGGGAACACTGAAGCTTTCTTT
CSTGQGNTEAFF
>TRBD1|TRBJ1-1|.|13|TRBV30
TGTGCCTGGGGGGACAGGGGGCACACTGAAGCTTTCTTT
CAWGDRGHTEAFF
>TRBD1|TRBJ1-5|.|15|TRBV24-1
TGTGCCACCAGCCGGGGGACAGGGGTCGATCAGCCCCAGCATTTT
CATSRGTGVDQPQHF
>.|TRBJ2-1|.|14|TRBV5-1
TGCGCCAGCAGCTTGATAGCCGCTGCCAATGAGCAGTTCTTC
CASSLIAAANEQFF
>.|TRBJ2-7|.|15|TRBV6-5
TGTGCCAGCGGGAGACAGAAGGACGGGTCCTACGAGCAGTACTTC
CASGRQKDGSYEQYF
>TRBD1|TRBJ1-2|.|13|TRBV2
TGTGCCAGCAGACTCGACAGGGTCGTGGGCTACACCTTC
CASRLDRVVGYTF
>TRBD2|TRBJ2-3|.|16|TRBV5-1
TGCGCCAGCAGCCCCCCGAGCGGGAGTACATCAGATACGCAGTATTTT
CASSPPSGSTSDTQYF
>TRBD1|TRBJ1-5|.|17|TRBV4-1
TGCGCCAGCAGCCCCTGGACAGGGGCCCTAATCAATCAGCCCCAGCATTTT
CASSPWTGALINQPQHF